The 20 T cell receptor beta chains below come from one sample, sequenced in a study of CXCR3-negative and CXCR3-positive naive CD8 T cells. The authors prepared UMI-labeled TRB cDNA libraries by 5' RACE. One entry per CDR3 protein, without DNA, is what TCRdb gives after re-calling the 5' RACE reads. The sample includes over 35,000 distinct CDR3 sequences. The specimen sequenced was memory CD8+ T cells from blood. The receptor source for this set is a human donor in good health. Some clones in this sample may be carry-over from other donors' samples.

The gene calls are TRBV5-1 and TRBJ2-7; checking the TCRdb D call of TRBD1 is not possible without DNA. Per the germline V gene, CDR1 is SGHRS and CDR2 is YFSETQ. The CDR3 loop spans 13 amino acids. The CDR3 sequence: CASSLDGIGSHKF.

This chain joins TRBV27 and TRBJ1-5. Germline values: CDR1 MNHEY, CDR2 SMNVEV (reference sequence). There are 14 residues in the CDR3. The chain's CDR3 is CASSLSGFNQPQHF.

The CDR3 spells CSVEGDQLSIKDGYTF. The chain couples TRBV29-1 to TRBJ1-2. The length of the CDR3 is 16 residues. The germline gives CDR1 SQVTM, CDR2 ANQGSEA.

The rearrangement links TRBV7-3 to TRBJ2-1; the TRBD1 assignment by TCRdb is unverifiable without DNA. Per germline, CDR1 SGHTA and CDR2 FQGTGA. CDR3 length equals 13 residues. CDR3 sequence: CASSRTGGNEQFF. The whole variable domain, filled in from reference TRBV7-3 and TRBJ2-1, reads GAGVSQTPSNKVTEKGKYVELRCDPISGHTALYWYRQSLGQGPEFLIYFQGTGAADDSGLPNDRFFAVRPEGSVSTLKIQRTERGDSAVYLCASSRTGGNEQFFGPGTRLTVL.

The rearrangement uses TRBV25-1 and TRBJ2-3. Germline V lookup: CDR1 MGHDK, CDR2 SYGVNS. The CDR3 runs 15 residues. The CDR3 here is CASSEFGLSTDTQYF.

The chain links TRBV4-1 to TRBJ2-3; the D call of TRBD1 rests on TCRdb alone, since no DNA is present to check it. This CDR3 spans 16 amino acids. The V gene's germline CDR1 is MGHRA and CDR2 YSYEKL. CDR3: CASSQGQGPVGDTQYF.

This rearrangement joins TRBV6-2 or TRBV6-3 to TRBJ1-5. Germline V gene lookup returns CDR1 MNHEY and CDR2 SVGEGT. The CDR3 spans 13 residues. CDR3: CASSLWINQPQHF.

This clonotype counts as medium-sized by frequency. The gene calls are TRBV7-9 and TRBJ1-1; TCRdb proposes TRBD1, but this gene call is untestable without DNA. The CDR3 runs 13 residues. Per the germline V gene, CDR1 is SEHNR and CDR2 is FQNEAQ (reference sequence). CDR3 sequence reads: CASSLSRTGEAFF. Full variable domain (missing parts from reference TRBV7-9 and TRBJ1-1): DTGVSQNPRHKITKRGQNVTFRCDPISEHNRLYWYRQTLGQGPEFLTYFQNEAQLEKSRLLSDRFSAERPKGSFSTLEIQRTEQGDSAMYLCASSLSRTGEAFFGQGTRLTVV.

This chain connects TRBV12-3 or TRBV12-4 to TRBJ2-7. The length of the CDR3 is 13 residues. The CDR3 is CASSLTGSYEQYF.

The chain couples TRBV28 to TRBJ2-7; TCRdb returns TRBD1, unconfirmable since there is no DNA. The CDR3 runs 14 residues. Looked up from germline, CDR1 is MDHEN and CDR2 is SYDVKM. CDR3 residues: CASSSGQVVNEQYF.

The chain's CDR3 is CSALDGNSYEQYF. J is TRBJ2-7 and V is TRBV29-1. Germline V lookup: CDR1 SQVTM, CDR2 ANQGSEA. The CDR3 extends over 13 amino acids.

This chain uses TRBV7-6 with TRBJ2-7; the TCRdb call, TRBD1, lacks DNA for checking. The CDR3 loop spans 17 amino acids. The germline V gene has CDR1 SGHVS and CDR2 FNYEAQ. CDR3 loop: CASSLLGQAESSYEQYF.

The chain uses TRBV7-9 and TRBJ2-1. CDR1 and CDR2 (germline): SEHNR, FQNEAQ (reference sequence). The CDR3 loop spans 14 amino acids. This chain's CDR3 is CASSLSALYNEQFF.

This sequence joins TRBV9 and TRBJ2-1; without DNA, the TCRdb call of TRBD2 cannot be checked. The CDR3 totals 13 residues. Looked up from germline, CDR1 is SGDLS and CDR2 is YYNGEE. The CDR3: CASSVGAGGLQFF. The whole variable domain, remainder taken from reference TRBV9 and TRBJ2-1, is DSGVTQTPKHLITATGQRVTLRCSPRSGDLSVYWYQQSLDQGLQFLIQYYNGEERAKGNILERFSAQQFPDLHSELNLSSLELGDSALYFCASSVGAGGLQFFGPGTRLTVL.

The rearrangement links TRBV20-1 to TRBJ2-7; TCRdb gives TRBD2 as the D gene, but with no DNA this cannot be confirmed. Germline V gene sequence: CDR1 DFQATT, CDR2 SNEGSKA (reference sequence). The CDR3 spans 13 residues. This CDR3 is CSAKRESSYEQYF.

The chain has TRBV6-8 and TRBJ2-7; TCRdb's D call, TRBD2, is unchecked because there is no DNA. This CDR3 is 17 amino acids long. Germline V gene data show CDR1 as MNHGY and CDR2 as SAAAGT. This chain's CDR3 is CASSYADGSGGTYEQYF.

The chain uses TRBV15 and TRBJ1-1; TCRdb proposes TRBD1, but this gene call is untestable without DNA. The CDR3 covers 14 residues. The V gene's germline CDR1 is LNHNV and CDR2 YYDKDF (reference sequence). The CDR3 region is CATSRGVPNTEAFF.

V usage is TRBV24-1 and J usage is TRBJ2-2; lacking DNA, the TRBD2 call made by TCRdb goes unchecked. The CDR3 is 14 amino acids. The germline V gene encodes CDR1 KGHDR and CDR2 SFDVKD. CDR3 sequence: CATSDARDTGELFF.

V gene TRBV25-1 combines with J gene TRBJ1-5; TCRdb calls TRBD1, which cannot be checked without DNA. Germline V gives CDR1 MGHDK, CDR2 SYGVNS. This CDR3 contains 14 residues. The CDR3 here is CASSEAGSNQPQHF.

The gene calls are TRBV7-9 and TRBJ2-7; absent DNA, TCRdb's TRBD1 call cannot be checked. The CDR3 extends over 14 amino acids. The germline V gene encodes CDR1 SEHNR and CDR2 FQNEAQ (reference sequence). CDR3 in amino acids: CASSSRDTSYEQYF.